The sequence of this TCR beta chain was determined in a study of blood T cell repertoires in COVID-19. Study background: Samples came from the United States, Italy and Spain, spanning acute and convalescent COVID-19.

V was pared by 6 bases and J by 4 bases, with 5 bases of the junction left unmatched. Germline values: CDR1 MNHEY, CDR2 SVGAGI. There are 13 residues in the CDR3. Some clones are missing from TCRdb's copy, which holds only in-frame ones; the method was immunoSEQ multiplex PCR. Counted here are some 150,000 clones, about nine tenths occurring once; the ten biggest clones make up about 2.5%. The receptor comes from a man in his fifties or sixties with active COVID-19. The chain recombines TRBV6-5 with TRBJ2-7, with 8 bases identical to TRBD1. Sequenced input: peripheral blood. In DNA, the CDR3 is TGTGCCAGCAGCCGACAGGGGAAATACGAGCAGTACTTC. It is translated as CASSRQGKYEQYF.